The entry below gives a single T cell receptor beta chain sequence along with its context. Profiling relied on immunoSEQ multiplex PCR, and the TCRdb table lists in-frame clones only, not all of them. The sample gives 150,000 to 200,000 clones, around 85% of which show up once; roughly 9.8% is in the top ten. The CDR3 totals 14 residues. Germline loops: CDR1 SEHNR, CDR2 FQNEAQ (reference sequence). J lost 1 base, V lost 5 bases, and 3 bases had no gene match. This sample was taken from a study of blood T cell repertoires in COVID-19. Study-level background: The origin of the acute and convalescent COVID-19 samples was the United States, Italy and Spain. The analysed material was cDNA or gDNA that came from T cells, B-cell-depleted T cells, or PBMCs.

The source material was peripheral blood. The gene calls are TRBV7-9 and TRBJ2-5; 8 bases fit TRBD1. The sequence came from a human donor with active or convalescent COVID-19. The donor label of this sample is uncertain. CDR3: CASSTGTGQETQYF. The CDR3 DNA is TGTGCCAGCAGCACCGGGACAGGCCAAGAGACCCAGTACTTC.